What follows are 16 T cell receptor beta chains derived from one specimen sequenced in a study of HIV-infected patients and healthy controls. Alpha and beta constant-region primers primed reverse transcription of approximately 0.55 ug RNA. Each of the alpha and beta chains got its own library through chain-specific third strand synthesis with indices. TCRdb itself ran the 5' RACE reads through MiXCR, one entry per CDR3 protein. The sample carries under 15,000 distinct CDR3 sequences, around 9.9% recorded once. Whole blood was used without fractionation, so all unsorted peripheral T cells were included. The sample taken for sequencing was blood. Receptors originate from an adult in good health.

The chain has TRBV6-5 and TRBJ2-3; 7 bases fit TRBD2. CDR1 and CDR2 from the germline V gene are MNHEY and SVGAGI. The CDR3 is 13 amino acids. Germline trimming cut 5 bases from V and 3 bases from J; bases unmatched to any gene: 2. The CDR3 protein is CASSRGVTDTQYF. CDR3 nucleotide sequence: TGTGCCAGCAGTCGGGGGGTTACAGATACGCAGTATTTT.

This clonotype was counted ten times or more. The rearrangement uses TRBV20-1 and TRBJ2-3; TRBD2 matches 9 bases. This CDR3 contains 15 residues. V lost 3 bases, J lost 1 base, and 5 bases stayed unmatched. Per germline, CDR1 DFQATT and CDR2 SNEGSKA (reference sequence). The CDR3: CSASGGRAGTDTQYF. Here the CDR3 DNA reads TGCAGTGCTAGTGGCGGGAGGGCTGGCACAGATACGCAGTATTTT.

This clonotype is deemed medium-sized. The chain uses TRBV20-1 and TRBJ2-1; 14 bases are shared with TRBD2. This CDR3 comprises 15 residues. J was trimmed by 4 bases and V by 1 base; bases with no gene match: 0. Germline V gene lookup returns CDR1 DFQATT and CDR2 SNEGSKA (reference sequence). The CDR3 nucleotides are TGCAGTGCTAGAGGACTAGCGGGAGGGTACAATGAGCAGTTCTTC. Its translation: CSARGLAGGYNEQFF.

This clonotype was counted a few times. The J gene is TRBJ2-1, the V gene TRBV9, with D unresolved. There are 14 residues in the CDR3. Trimming cost V 4 bases and J 0 bases, with 8 bases left between them. The germline V gene has CDR1 SGDLS and CDR2 YYNGEE. CDR3 protein: CASSPRSSYNEQFF. The CDR3 nucleotides are TGTGCCAGCAGCCCCAGGAGCTCCTACAATGAGCAGTTCTTC.

This clonotype was detected only once. This sequence may be a read error, since a much larger clone differs from it by one base. The chain has TRBV3-1 and TRBJ1-1; TRBD1 matches at 11 bases. The length of the CDR3 is 16 residues. CDR1 LGHDT and CDR2 YNNKEL come from the germline V gene (reference sequence). In nucleotides, the CDR3 is TGTACCAGCAGCCAAGCAACCGGGACAGGGGGAACTGAAGCTTTCTTT. Protein sequence: CTSSQATGTGGTEAFF.

This clonotype is medium-sized (0.01 to 0.1%) in the sample. This chain connects TRBV24-1 to TRBJ1-2; D perhaps matches TRBD1 (6 bases). CDR3 length: 14 amino acids. V lost 5 bases and J lost 4, with 13 bases in between. Germline assignment: CDR1 KGHDR and CDR2 SFDVKD. The CDR3 spells CATSAHGQPYGYTF. The CDR3 DNA follows: TGTGCCACCAGTGCCCACGGACAGCCCTATGGCTACACCTTC.

This clonotype was counted ten times or more. The rearrangement uses TRBV20-1 and TRBJ2-2; D is undetermined. The length of the CDR3 is 16 residues. The germline V gene encodes CDR1 DFQATT and CDR2 SNEGSKA (reference sequence). V dropped 5 bases and J dropped 2 bases, with 18 bases sitting between them. CDR3 bases: TGCAGTGCTGTTAATACCTTCAGGTTAAACACCGGGGAGCTGTTTTTT. Its translation is CSAVNTFRLNTGELFF.

This clonotype is medium-sized (0.01 to 0.1%) in the sample. This chain uses TRBV7-9 with TRBJ2-1; 11 bases are a match to TRBD2. This CDR3 region has 16 residues. The junction had 5 bases not matched to a gene; V was cut back by 3 bases and J by 4 bases. The germline CDR1 and CDR2 sequences are SEHNR and FQNEAQ (reference sequence). CDR3 loop: CASSLGTSGTYNEQFF. The CDR3 DNA follows: TGTGCCAGCAGCTTGGGGACTAGCGGAACTTACAATGAGCAGTTCTTC.

This clonotype is categorized as medium-sized. The chain carries TRBV28 and TRBJ2-2; D uncertain. The V end lost 5 bases, the J end lost 5 bases, and 9 bases lay between the germline ends. CDR1 and CDR2 (germline): MDHEN, SYDVKM. This CDR3 has 13 amino acids. The CDR3 nucleotides read TGTGCCAGCAGTGTCGGCCTAACCGGGGAGCTGTTTTTT. Amino acids: CASSVGLTGELFF.

This clonotype counts as medium-sized. The gene calls are TRBV3-1 and TRBJ2-5; D is unresolved. CDR1 and CDR2 (germline): LGHDT, YNNKEL (reference sequence). There are 14 residues in the CDR3. V lost 1 base to trimming and J lost 5 bases, with 11 bases between them. The CDR3 DNA sequence: TGTGCCAGCAGCCAAGGAGAGGCCCGGGAGACCCAGTACTTC. This encodes CASSQGEARETQYF.

The J gene is TRBJ1-1, the V gene TRBV4-2; the D gene is possibly TRBD1 (6 bases). The V end was cut by 2 bases, the J end by 2 bases, with 12 bases between. This CDR3 has 15 residues. In germline, CDR1 is LGHNA, CDR2 YNFKEQ. CDR3 loop: CASSQPWTVNTEAFF. The DNA for the CDR3 is TGTGCCAGCAGCCAACCTTGGACAGTCAACACTGAAGCTTTCTTT.

The chain links TRBV20-1 to TRBJ1-2, with no clear D. The germline V gene encodes CDR1 DFQATT and CDR2 SNEGSKA (reference sequence). Between the trimmed V and J ends, which lost 2 bases and 4 bases, there was a span of 5 bases. The CDR3 totals 11 residues. CDR3 sequence: CSARLSYGYTF. The CDR3 nucleotides are TGCAGTGCTAGATTGAGCTATGGCTACACCTTC.

This clonotype was seen only a few times. For the CDR3, the DNA is TGCAGTGCTAGAGAAGGGCCTCCAGGCTACTTC. It encodes CSAREGPPGYF. V gene TRBV20-1 combines with J gene TRBJ2-4, with D hard to call. From germline, CDR1 is DFQATT and CDR2 SNEGSKA (reference sequence). The CDR3 sequence is 11 residues long. Trimming removed 0 bases at V and 16 bases at J, with 13 bases between.

By sample fraction, this clonotype is medium-sized. The chain carries TRBV6-4 and TRBJ1-1; D remains unclear. Germline assignment: CDR1 MRHNA and CDR2 SNTAGT. The CDR3 has 12 residues. V gave up 4 bases and J gave up 7 bases, with 10 bases separating them. The DNA for the CDR3 is TGTGCCAGCAGTGCTTACACGGTTGAAGCTTTCTTT. Encoded protein: CASSAYTVEAFF.

This clonotype was seen a handful of times. The chain couples TRBV4-2 to TRBJ2-1; a weak D match, TRBD2 (5 bases). Germline lookup yields CDR1 LGHNA and CDR2 YNFKEQ. This CDR3 region has 17 residues. Trimming shortened V by 1 base and J by 3 bases, and 16 bases separated the two germline ends. The DNA of the CDR3 is TGTGCCAGCAGCCAAGCCCCACAGCGGCCTTACTACAATGAGCAGTTCTTC. Protein: CASSQAPQRPYYNEQFF.

This clonotype is judged medium-sized. The J gene is TRBJ1-1, the V gene TRBV29-1, with TRBD1 identical over 8 bases. V trimming: 8 bases; J trimming: 6 bases; junction bases outside the gene matches: 11. The CDR3 runs to 13 residues. Per germline, CDR1 SQVTM and CDR2 ANQGSEA. CDR3 sequence (DNA): TGCAGCTTCGACAGGGGTCGTGGAGCTGAAGCTTTCTTT. It encodes CSFDRGRGAEAFF.